This entry lists 14 T cell receptor beta chains sequenced from one sample in a study of cytomegalovirus exposure and HLA in healthy donors. Sequenced by immunoSEQ multiplex PCR; TCRdb stores in-frame clones only, minus some. The data contain 190,000 or so clones, approximately 80% of them singletons. Sequencing used PBMCs. These receptors all stem from a woman younger than 45 in good health and CMV-seropositive.

CDR3 protein: CASSSRQGLNTEAFF. The CDR3 DNA follows: TGTGCCAGCAGTTCTCGACAGGGACTGAACACTGAAGCTTTCTTT. The chain recombines TRBV28 with TRBJ1-1; the match to TRBD1 covers 7 bases. The CDR3 runs 15 residues. Germline V gives CDR1 MDHEN, CDR2 SYDVKM. Trimming removed 4 bases from V and 0 bases from J; junction bases left unmatched: 5.

The chain is built from TRBV5-4 and TRBJ2-5; D gene unclear. With 4 bases removed from V and 2 bases from J, the gap between germline ends came to 9 bases. Germline loops: CDR1 SGHNT, CDR2 YYREEE (reference sequence). The CDR3 consists of 13 residues. CDR3 region: CASSSGPQETQYF. CDR3 sequence (DNA): TGTGCCAGCAGCAGTGGGCCTCAAGAGACCCAGTACTTC.

J is TRBJ1-5 and V is TRBV27; no clear D gene. Trimming cost V 8 bases and J 2 bases, with 16 bases left between them. The CDR3 is made up of 15 amino acids. Germline V CDR1 and CDR2: MNHEY, SMNVEV (reference sequence). The CDR3 sequence: CASRVSVSGNQPQHF. DNA of the CDR3: TGTGCCAGCCGGGTGTCGGTATCGGGCAATCAGCCCCAGCATTTT.

The rearrangement uses TRBV5-1 and TRBJ2-2; D unresolved. The CDR3 loop spans 16 amino acids. The germline gives CDR1 SGHRS, CDR2 YFSETQ. V was trimmed by 0 bases and J by 0 bases, leaving 9 bases between them. The chain's CDR3 is CASSLEARSNTGELFF. As DNA, the CDR3 is TGCGCCAGCAGCTTGGAAGCCAGGTCGAACACCGGGGAGCTGTTTTTT. The whole variable domain, filled in from reference TRBV5-1 and TRBJ2-2, reads KAGVTQTPRYLIKTRGQQVTLSCSPISGHRSVSWYQQTPGQGLQFLFEYFSETQRNKGNFPGRFSGRQFSNSRSEMNVSTLELGDSALYLCASSLEARSNTGELFFGEGSRLTVL.

The gene calls are TRBV29-1 and TRBJ1-2, with 9 positions matching TRBD1. CDR1 and CDR2 from the germline V gene are SQVTM and ANQGSEA. V shed 6 bases, J shed 4 bases, and the junction held 3 bases outside the gene matches. The CDR3 is 12 amino acids. In DNA, the CDR3 is TGCAGCGTGGGACAGGGACCCTATGGCTACACCTTC. This sequence encodes CSVGQGPYGYTF.

This clone was picked up a small number of times. The chain carries TRBV5-5 and TRBJ1-1, with 7 bases matching TRBD1. From germline, CDR1 is SGHKS and CDR2 YYEKEE (reference sequence). CDR3 size: 15 residues. Trimming cost V 4 bases and J 0 bases; bases outside gene matches: 6. CDR3 sequence: CASSPRTGMNTEAFF. In nucleotides, the CDR3 is TGTGCCAGCAGCCCTAGGACAGGTATGAACACTGAAGCTTTCTTT.

CDR3 amino acids: CASSLARGLDLPTQYF. The DNA for the CDR3 is TGTGCCAGCAGCTTAGCTCGCGGACTAGATCTTCCTACGCAGTATTTT. This chain uses TRBV7-9 with TRBJ2-3; TRBD2 matches at 7 bases. The ends lost 0 bases at V and 8 bases at J; junction bases unmatched: 11. The CDR3 length is 16 residues. Germline loops: CDR1 SEHNR, CDR2 FQNEAQ (reference sequence).

This clone was seen a single time. Here the CDR3 DNA reads TGCGCCAGCTCCGGGACAAGGGCAGAGACCCAGTACTTC. Protein sequence: CASSGTRAETQYF. This rearrangement joins TRBV5-1 to TRBJ2-5, with D tentatively TRBD1 (6 bases). V was shortened by 7 bases and J by 4 bases, with 14 bases between the two germline ends. The CDR3 has 13 residues. Germline V gene data show CDR1 as SGHRS and CDR2 as YFSETQ.

The chain uses TRBV19 and TRBJ1-4, with D maybe TRBD1 (5 bases). The CDR3 is 11 amino acids. Germline V CDR1 and CDR2: LNHDA, SQIVND (reference sequence). V lost 5 bases, J lost 8 bases, and 6 bases lay in between. CDR3 DNA sequence: TGTGCCAGTAGTGGGGCAGAAAAACTGTTTTTT. This gives the protein CASSGAEKLFF.

In nucleotides, the CDR3 is TGTGCCAGCAGCACGGGACAGGGCTTATTCGGGACTGAAGCTTTCTTT. It translates to CASSTGQGLFGTEAFF. The rearrangement joins TRBV7-2 to TRBJ1-1; TRBD1 aligns across 9 bases. CDR3 length: 16 residues. Germline V gene data show CDR1 as SGHTA and CDR2 as FQGNSA. The V segment lost 5 bases and the J segment 5 bases; nucleotides outside the gene matches: 12. Looking up the rest from reference TRBV7-2 and TRBJ1-1 gives the full variable domain: GAGVSQSPSNKVTEKGKDVELRCDPISGHTALYWYRQSLGQGLEFLIYFQGNSAPDKSGLPSDRFSAERTGGSVSTLTIQRTQQEDSAVYLCASSTGQGLFGTEAFFGQGTRLTVV.

This clone has just one count. The chain couples TRBV6-4 to TRBJ1-1; D is unresolved. CDR1 is MRHNA, CDR2 SNTAGT, per germline. The CDR3 is 14 residues long. V lost 6 bases to trimming and J lost 1 base, with 12 bases between them. This chain's CDR3 is CASSPGIPNTEAFF. The CDR3 DNA follows: TGTGCCAGCAGCCCGGGGATACCGAACACTGAAGCTTTCTTT.

This sequence joins TRBV6-1 and TRBJ1-4; D is perhaps TRBD1 (5 bases). V lost 4 bases, J lost 4 bases, and 13 bases lay in between. CDR1 and CDR2 (germline): MNHNS, SASEGT. The CDR3 runs to 15 residues. This CDR3 is CASSVQTTVNEKLFF. The DNA for the CDR3 is TGTGCCAGCAGTGTCCAGACGACAGTTAATGAAAAACTGTTTTTT.

The genes are TRBV6-1 and TRBJ1-2, with TRBD1 identical over 7 bases. The CDR3 runs 13 residues. V shed 3 bases and J 7 bases; nucleotides not matched to a gene: 5. Germline assignment: CDR1 MNHNS and CDR2 SASEGT. The CDR3 sequence: CASSDGTVGGYTF. CDR3 nucleotide sequence: TGTGCCAGCAGTGACGGGACAGTAGGTGGCTACACCTTC.

This chain joins TRBV6-5 and TRBJ2-1; 10 nucleotides line up with TRBD2. Germline CDR1 and CDR2: MNHEY and SVGAGI. The CDR3 runs 16 residues. V shed 0 bases, J shed 3 bases, and the junction held 2 bases outside the gene matches. The CDR3 region is CASSYSGTSDYNEQFF. The CDR3 DNA follows: TGTGCCAGCAGTTACTCCGGGACTAGCGACTACAATGAGCAGTTCTTC.